This T cell receptor beta chain was identified in a study of cytomegalovirus exposure and HLA in healthy donors. A multiplex PCR was run with 60 Vbeta primers and 13 Jbeta primers. Method: immunoSEQ multiplex PCR; TCRdb's copy keeps in-frame clones and lacks some. The data contain about 180,000 clones, about 69% of them seen just once; the ten biggest clones take up 2.9%. The ends lost 2 bases at V and 7 bases at J; junction bases unmatched: 4. This CDR3 is 13 amino acids long. Germline assignment: CDR1 SGHTA and CDR2 FQGNSA. Comment on this clone: What it binds is unknown.

Overall study findings and caveats: Cytomegalovirus association was assigned to more than 150 TCR beta chains. Prior analysis indicated that the majority of TCR beta V segments exhibited productivity approximately 87% or approximately 30% of the time. Several top significant clusters appeared, in a later analysis, to be linked to common viral pathogens. HLA allele associations emerged for some 16,000 TCR beta sequences in a later analysis, at 0.05 false discovery rate.

The chain recombines TRBV7-2 with TRBJ2-7; 8 nucleotides agree with TRBD2. Input material: PBMCs. This clonotype originated in a male donor in good health and CMV-seronegative. CDR3 sequence reads: CASSLSSGTEQYF. The DNA for the CDR3 is TGTGCCAGCAGCTTAAGTAGCGGGACGGAGCAGTACTTC.